Listed here are 31 T cell receptor beta chains from one sample, sequenced in a study of TIL therapy for anti-PD-1-resistant metastatic lung cancer. Time point described: pre-treatment sample, taken before nivolumab and TIL therapy. The libraries were made with immunoSEQ v3. Sequencing used immunoSEQ multiplex PCR; TCRdb keeps in-frame clones, though not all of them. The sample has approximately 50,000 clones; 79% are singletons. The sample consisted of blood, taken at baseline. These receptors were taken from a man aged 70 or older with non-small cell lung cancer.

V and J are TRBV15 and TRBJ2-5, with a possible D match to TRBD2 (5 bases). The V gene's germline CDR1 is LNHNV and CDR2 YYDKDF (reference sequence). This CDR3 has 17 residues. V dropped 1 base and J dropped 5 bases, with 20 bases sitting between them. CDR3 sequence reads: CATSRVDFSGAQETQYF. Here the CDR3 DNA reads TGTGCCACCAGCAGAGTGGACTTTTCGGGCGCTCAGGAGACCCAGTACTTC. Combining the CDR3 with reference TRBV15 and TRBJ2-5 gives the whole variable domain DAMVIQNPRYQVTQFGKPVTLSCSQTLNHNVMYWYQQKSSQAPKLLFHYYDKDFNNEADTPDNFQSRRPNTSFCFLDIRSPGLGDTAMYLCATSRVDFSGAQETQYFGPGTRLLVL.

V and J are TRBV15 and TRBJ2-2; maybe TRBD2 (6 bases). The CDR3 extends over 16 amino acids. From germline, CDR1 is LNHNV and CDR2 YYDKDF (reference sequence). The V gene lost 5 bases and the J gene lost 7 bases, with 20 bases spanning the gap. The CDR3 nucleotides read TGTGCCACCAGCCCACGGGACTTTCGATGGGGCGGGGAGCTGTTTTTT. Its translation: CATSPRDFRWGGELFF.

The CDR3: CASSIFQNEQFF. CDR3 sequence (DNA): TGTGCCAGTAGTATATTCCAGAATGAGCAGTTCTTC. This chain links TRBV19 with TRBJ2-1; D is uncertain. The CDR3 runs to 12 residues. The germline V and J ends were trimmed by 2 bases and 7 bases, with 6 bases remaining between them. Germline V gene sequence: CDR1 LNHDA, CDR2 SQIVND (reference sequence). Full variable domain (missing parts from reference TRBV19 and TRBJ2-1): DGGITQSPKYLFRKEGQNVTLSCEQNLNHDAMYWYRQDPGQGLRLIYYSQIVNDFQKGDIAEGYSVSREKKESFPLTVTSAQKNPTAFYLCASSIFQNEQFFGPGTRLTVL.

This rearrangement joins TRBV6-1 to TRBJ2-7; TRBD2 might be the D (6 bases). This CDR3 is 13 amino acids long. Germline V gene lookup returns CDR1 MNHNS and CDR2 SASEGT. V was shortened by 5 bases and J by 2 bases, with 10 bases between the two germline ends. CDR3 residues: CASSFSGTYEQYF. The CDR3 bases are TGTGCCAGCAGTTTTAGCGGTACCTACGAGCAGTACTTC.

This chain uses TRBV25-1 with TRBJ1-6; D may be TRBD1 (5 bases). Per germline, CDR1 MGHDK and CDR2 SYGVNS. The CDR3 consists of 16 residues. Trimming left V 4 bases short and J 0 bases short, with 10 bases between. The CDR3 protein is CASSGPGSSYNSPLHF. The CDR3 nucleotides are TGTGCCAGCAGTGGTCCAGGGAGCTCCTATAATTCACCCCTCCACTTT.

This chain joins TRBV18 and TRBJ2-1, with TRBD1 identical over 7 bases. The CDR3 runs 15 residues. J gave up 0 bases and V 3 bases, and 2 bases lay outside the gene matches. CDR1 and CDR2 (germline): KGHSH, LQKENI. CDR3 loop: CASSPGTDSYNEQFF. In DNA, the CDR3 is TGTGCCAGCTCACCGGGGACAGACTCCTACAATGAGCAGTTCTTC. The full variable domain, in which reference TRBV18 and TRBJ2-1 provide the parts outside the CDR3, is NAGVMQNPRHLVRRRGQEARLRCSPMKGHSHVYWYRQLPEEGLKFMVYLQKENIIDESGMPKERFSAEFPKEGPSILRIQQVVRGDSAAYFCASSPGTDSYNEQFFGPGTRLTVL.

The V and J genes are TRBV5-1 and TRBJ2-3; 10 positions match TRBD2. In germline, CDR1 is SGHRS, CDR2 YFSETQ. V shed 1 base, J shed 5 bases, and the junction held 4 bases outside the gene matches. The CDR3 is 15 residues long. The CDR3 region is CASSLTSGEGDTQYF. In DNA, the CDR3 is TGCGCCAGCAGCTTGACTAGCGGGGAGGGAGATACGCAGTATTTT. The variable domain in full, completed from reference TRBV5-1 and TRBJ2-3, reads KAGVTQTPRYLIKTRGQQVTLSCSPISGHRSVSWYQQTPGQGLQFLFEYFSETQRNKGNFPGRFSGRQFSNSRSEMNVSTLELGDSALYLCASSLTSGEGDTQYFGPGTRLTVL.

The chain joins TRBV5-1 to TRBJ2-3; 13 positions match TRBD2. Germline V CDR1 and CDR2: SGHRS, YFSETQ. The CDR3 totals 17 residues. Losses at the gene ends were 3 bases for V and 8 bases for J; bases not matched to a gene: 12. The CDR3 here is CASSYDTSGRAAGTQYF. CDR3 nucleotide sequence: TGCGCCAGCAGCTACGATACTAGCGGGAGGGCCGCAGGTACGCAGTATTTT.

The chain carries TRBV6-6 and TRBJ2-4; 11 bases are a match to TRBD2. CDR3 size: 16 residues. Trimming at V came to 6 bases and at J to 0 bases, leaving 4 bases not matched to a gene. Germline V gives CDR1 MNHNY, CDR2 SVGAGI (reference sequence). CDR3 nucleotide sequence: TGTGCCAGCAGCATAGGACTAGCGGGAGCCAAAAACATTCAGTACTTC. The encoded protein is CASSIGLAGAKNIQYF.

The chain employs TRBV19 and TRBJ1-2; 7 positions match TRBD1. The germline V gene has CDR1 LNHDA and CDR2 SQIVND (reference sequence). The CDR3 has 13 residues. V shed 5 bases and J 3 bases; nucleotides not matched to a gene: 3. CDR3 nucleotide sequence: TGTGCCAGTAGTGGTGACAGGGACTATGGCTACACCTTC. Amino acid sequence: CASSGDRDYGYTF.

The V and J genes are TRBV5-1 and TRBJ2-6; possible D gene TRBD1, 6 bases. Trimming took off 3 bases at V and 2 bases at J, with 9 bases between the two ends. The CDR3 has 15 amino acids. The germline V gene encodes CDR1 SGHRS and CDR2 YFSETQ. The CDR3 loop reads CASSSQGPGANVLTF. CDR3 nucleotides: TGCGCCAGCAGCTCACAGGGACCTGGGGCCAACGTCCTGACTTTC.

The chain carries TRBV27 and TRBJ2-1, with 8 bases matching TRBD2. The CDR3 contains 16 residues. CDR1 is MNHEY, CDR2 SMNVEV, per germline (reference sequence). Losses at the gene ends were 8 bases for V and 4 bases for J; bases not matched to a gene: 13. The CDR3 DNA sequence: TGTGCCAGCCAAACGGGTCGGCTAGCGGGTTACAATGAGCAGTTCTTC. It translates to CASQTGRLAGYNEQFF.

This clone was seen once. This sequence joins TRBV7-2 and TRBJ2-3, with TRBD2 matching over 9 bases. This CDR3 has 14 residues. Germline loops: CDR1 SGHTA, CDR2 FQGNSA. Trimming took 8 bases from V and 2 from J; bases not matched to a gene: 5. The CDR3 reads CASGREGSTDTQYF. CDR3 sequence (DNA): TGTGCCAGCGGGCGGGAGGGTTCCACAGATACGCAGTATTTT. The whole variable domain, filled in from reference TRBV7-2 and TRBJ2-3, reads GAGVSQSPSNKVTEKGKDVELRCDPISGHTALYWYRQSLGQGLEFLIYFQGNSAPDKSGLPSDRFSAERTGGSVSTLTIQRTQQEDSAVYLCASGREGSTDTQYFGPGTRLTVL.

This clone showed up just a few times. The chain combines TRBV4-2 with TRBJ1-1; no clear D gene. The germline V gene encodes CDR1 LGHNA and CDR2 YNFKEQ. This CDR3 has 13 residues. V was pared by 1 base and J by 1 base, with 4 bases between. The CDR3, as DNA: TGTGCCAGCAGCCAAGTGGGGAACACTGAAGCTTTCTTT. It yields the protein CASSQVGNTEAFF.

The chain joins TRBV11-2 to TRBJ2-2; D might be TRBD1 (6 bases). V lost 10 bases and J lost 3, with 12 bases in between. The CDR3 contains 13 residues. Germline loops: CDR1 SGHAT, CDR2 FQNNGV. CDR3 bases: TGTGCCATCTGGGACATCTACACCGGGGAGCTGTTTTTT. Its translation: CAIWDIYTGELFF.

This clone showed up just once. The chain uses TRBV6-1 and TRBJ2-5; 9 bases map to TRBD2. The CDR3 has 15 residues. The germline V gene has CDR1 MNHNS and CDR2 SASEGT. J lost 4 bases, V lost 4 bases, and 7 bases had no gene match. The chain's CDR3 is CASSAEGAGGETQYF. The CDR3 coding sequence is TGTGCCAGCAGTGCCGAGGGAGCGGGGGGAGAGACCCAGTACTTC.

The chain combines TRBV6-5 with TRBJ2-7; TRBD2 agrees at 7 bases. Germline V gene sequence: CDR1 MNHEY, CDR2 SVGAGI. This CDR3 is built from 12 residues. The junction had 1 base not matched to a gene; V was cut back by 6 bases and J by 2 bases. This CDR3 reads CASRSGTYEQYF. The CDR3 DNA reads as TGTGCCAGCAGGAGCGGGACCTACGAGCAGTACTTC.

The V call is TRBV27, the J call TRBJ2-5; TRBD2 agrees at 16 bases. This CDR3 comprises 19 residues. Trimming took 5 bases from V and 0 from J; bases not matched to a gene: 9. CDR1 and CDR2 (germline): MNHEY, SMNVEV (reference sequence). The CDR3 protein is CASSPRGLAGGRYQETQYF. In DNA form, the CDR3 reads TGTGCCAGCAGTCCCAGGGGACTAGCGGGAGGGAGATACCAAGAGACCCAGTACTTC.

V usage is TRBV21-1 and J usage is TRBJ2-1; TRBD2, the D gene given by the table, was not confirmed from the DNA. TRBV21-1 is tagged as a pseudogene. The CDR3 is 17 residues long. CDR3 coding DNA: TGTGCCAGCAGCAAAGGGACTAGCGGGCGATCCTACAATGAGCAGTTCTTC. It encodes CASSKGTSGRSYNEQFF.

A few counts support this clone. The germline gene is not matched at one end of the junction; a read error may be the cause. The rearrangement uses TRBV7-7 and TRBJ2-7; 12 bases line up with TRBD1. The length of the CDR3 is 15 residues. CDR1 and CDR2 from the germline V gene are SSHAT and FNYEAQ (reference sequence). The CDR3 DNA sequence: TGTGCTAGCAGCCCGGGACAGGGGGCCTCCTACGAGCAGTACTTC. As protein: CASSPGQGASYEQYF.

The genes are TRBV11-2 and TRBJ2-7; the D gene is possibly TRBD1 (6 bases). CDR1 is SGHAT and CDR2 is FQNNGV in the germline V gene. Deletions cut 2 bases from V and 3 bases from J, with 14 bases between. This CDR3 is built from 15 residues. This CDR3 reads CASSLYRTTGYEQYF. The CDR3, as DNA: TGTGCCAGCAGCTTATATAGGACGACAGGCTACGAGCAGTACTTC.

V and J are TRBV19 and TRBJ2-1; 14 nucleotides line up with TRBD2. Germline V gene data show CDR1 as LNHDA and CDR2 as SQIVND (reference sequence). This CDR3 comprises 18 residues. V shed 6 bases, J shed 3 bases, and the junction held 10 bases outside the gene matches. The CDR3, as DNA: TGTGCCAGTAGGCCGGGACTAGCGGGAGAAAACCTCTACAATGAGCAGTTCTTC. Residues: CASRPGLAGENLYNEQFF.

The rearrangement links TRBV7-9 to TRBJ1-4; maybe TRBD1 (5 bases). The CDR3 totals 15 residues. Trimming took 4 bases from V and 0 from J, leaving 9 bases between them. Germline values: CDR1 SEHNR, CDR2 FQNEAQ (reference sequence). The CDR3 sequence: CASSSDRATNEKLFF. The DNA for the CDR3 is TGTGCCAGCAGCTCCGACAGAGCAACTAATGAAAAACTGTTTTTT.

CDR3 in DNA: TGTGCCAGCAGGGAGGAGGGCCGGTCCGGGGAGCTGTTTTTT. Translated, it gives CASREEGRSGELFF. J is TRBJ2-2 and V is TRBV7-2; possibly TRBD2 for D (6 bases). The V gene's germline CDR1 is SGHTA and CDR2 FQGNSA. This CDR3 has 14 amino acids. Trimming cost V 6 bases and J 6 bases, with 14 bases left between them. Using reference TRBV7-2 and TRBJ2-2 for the parts outside the CDR3, the full variable domain is GAGVSQSPSNKVTEKGKDVELRCDPISGHTALYWYRQSLGQGLEFLIYFQGNSAPDKSGLPSDRFSAERTGGSVSTLTIQRTQQEDSAVYLCASREEGRSGELFFGEGSRLTVL.

This clone was detected a few times. The chain couples TRBV7-2 to TRBJ2-6; 7 nucleotides align to TRBD1. J gave up 3 bases and V 6 bases, and 2 bases lay outside the gene matches. Germline V gene lookup returns CDR1 SGHTA and CDR2 FQGNSA. The CDR3 sequence is 14 residues long. The CDR3 nucleotides are TGTGCCAGCAGTACAGGGGATGGGGCCAACGTCCTGACTTTC. Amino acids: CASSTGDGANVLTF.

The V and J genes are TRBV28 and TRBJ2-5, with 12 positions matching TRBD2. The V gene's germline CDR1 is MDHEN and CDR2 SYDVKM. The length of the CDR3 is 16 residues. Losses at the gene ends were 5 bases for V and 5 bases for J; bases not matched to a gene: 9. Here the CDR3 reads CASSPWTSGTGETQYF. In DNA, the CDR3 is TGTGCCAGCAGTCCATGGACTAGCGGGACGGGGGAGACCCAGTACTTC.

The rearrangement joins TRBV28 to TRBJ2-6; D is perhaps TRBD1 (5 bases). The CDR3 contains 18 residues. V lost 5 bases, J lost 2 bases, and 19 bases lay in between. Looked up from germline, CDR1 is MDHEN and CDR2 is SYDVKM. The chain's CDR3 is CASSPLGATLAGANVLTF. The DNA for the CDR3 is TGTGCCAGCAGTCCCCTAGGGGCCACCTTGGCTGGGGCCAACGTCCTGACTTTC.

This clone was counted only a few times. The chain joins TRBV13 to TRBJ2-1, with 9 bases aligning to TRBD2. V was pared by 5 bases and J by 5 bases, with 10 bases of the junction left unmatched. Germline CDR1 reads PRHDT; CDR2 reads FYEKMQ (reference sequence). This CDR3 contains 16 residues. The DNA of the CDR3 is TGTGCCAGCAGCAGAAGACGACTAGCGGTTGACAATGAGCAGTTCTTC. Amino acids: CASSRRRLAVDNEQFF.

Only a few counts were recorded for this clone. This chain uses TRBV9 with TRBJ2-1; TRBD2 matches at 10 bases. This CDR3 is 16 amino acids long. Germline CDR1 SGDLS, CDR2 YYNGEE. V lost 4 bases to trimming and J lost 7 bases; unmatched junction nucleotides: 11. The CDR3 nucleotides are TGTGCCAGCAGCCAAGAACCAAGCGGGAGGGTTAATGAGCAGTTCTTC. Protein product: CASSQEPSGRVNEQFF.

The chain couples TRBV2 to TRBJ2-7; the D gene is possibly TRBD1 (5 bases). This CDR3 is 14 amino acids long. Germline V CDR1 and CDR2: SNHLY, FYNNEI. The ends were cut back, 3 bases at V and 0 bases at J, with 9 bases in the middle. CDR3 sequence: CASSENRSSYEQYF. In DNA, the CDR3 is TGTGCCAGCAGTGAGAACAGGTCCTCCTACGAGCAGTACTTC.

This chain connects TRBV7-2 to TRBJ1-4; TRBD1 aligns across 7 bases. V shed 6 bases and J 13 bases; nucleotides not matched to a gene: 14. This CDR3 contains 14 residues. The germline gives CDR1 SGHTA, CDR2 FQGNSA. The CDR3 sequence: CASSWDSGGKGLFF. CDR3 sequence (DNA): TGTGCCAGCAGTTGGGACAGCGGGGGTAAGGGACTGTTTTTT.